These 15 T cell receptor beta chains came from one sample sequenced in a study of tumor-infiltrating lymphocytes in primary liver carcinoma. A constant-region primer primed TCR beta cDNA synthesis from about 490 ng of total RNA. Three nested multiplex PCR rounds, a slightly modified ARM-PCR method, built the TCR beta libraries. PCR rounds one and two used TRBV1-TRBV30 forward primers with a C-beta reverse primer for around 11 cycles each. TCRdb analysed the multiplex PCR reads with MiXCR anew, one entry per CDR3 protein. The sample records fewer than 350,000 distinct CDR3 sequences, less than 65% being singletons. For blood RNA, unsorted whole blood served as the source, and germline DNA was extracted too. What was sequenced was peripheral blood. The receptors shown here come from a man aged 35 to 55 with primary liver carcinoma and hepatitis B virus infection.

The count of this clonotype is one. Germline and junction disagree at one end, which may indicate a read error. The CDR3 spells CASRLVEQYF. CDR3 DNA: TGTGCCAGCAGATTAGTCGAACAGTACTTC. The J gene is TRBJ2-7, the V gene TRBV11-3, with D unresolved. The V gene's germline CDR1 is SGHNT and CDR2 YENEEA. The CDR3 totals 10 residues. Filled out from reference TRBV11-3 and TRBJ2-7, the complete variable domain reads EAGVVQSPRYKIIEKKQPVAFWCNPISGHNTLYWYLQNLGQGPELLIRYENEEAVDDSQLPKDRFSAERLKGVDSTLKIQPAELGDSAVYLCASRLVEQYFGPGTRLTVT.

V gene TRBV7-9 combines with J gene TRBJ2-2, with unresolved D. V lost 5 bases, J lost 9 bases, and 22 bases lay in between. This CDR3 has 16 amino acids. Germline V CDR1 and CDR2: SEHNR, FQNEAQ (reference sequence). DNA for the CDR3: TGTGCCAGCAGCATTAGTGGACCCCATCTAGTTTGGGAGCTGTTTTTT. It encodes CASSISGPHLVWELFF.

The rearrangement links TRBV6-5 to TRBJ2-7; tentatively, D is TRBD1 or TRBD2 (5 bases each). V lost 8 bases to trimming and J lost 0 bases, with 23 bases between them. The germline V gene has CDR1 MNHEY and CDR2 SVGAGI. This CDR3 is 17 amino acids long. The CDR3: CASGPLPGPSRSYEQYF. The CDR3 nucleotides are TGTGCCAGCGGTCCGCTTCCGGGACCCTCGCGCTCCTACGAGCAGTACTTC.

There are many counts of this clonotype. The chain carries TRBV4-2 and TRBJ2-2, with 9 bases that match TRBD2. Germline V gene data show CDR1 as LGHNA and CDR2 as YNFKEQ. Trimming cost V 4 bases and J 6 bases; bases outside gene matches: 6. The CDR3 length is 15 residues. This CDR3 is CASSPQEREAGELFF. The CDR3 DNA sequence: TGTGCCAGCAGCCCTCAGGAGCGGGAGGCCGGGGAGCTGTTTTTT.

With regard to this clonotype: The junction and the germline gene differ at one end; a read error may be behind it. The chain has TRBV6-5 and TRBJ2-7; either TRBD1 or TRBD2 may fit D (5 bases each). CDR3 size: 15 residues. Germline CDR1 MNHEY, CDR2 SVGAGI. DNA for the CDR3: TGTGCCAGCAGGTACTTACGGGACGGCTCCGGCGTGCAGTACTTC. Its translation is CASRYLRDGSGVQYF.

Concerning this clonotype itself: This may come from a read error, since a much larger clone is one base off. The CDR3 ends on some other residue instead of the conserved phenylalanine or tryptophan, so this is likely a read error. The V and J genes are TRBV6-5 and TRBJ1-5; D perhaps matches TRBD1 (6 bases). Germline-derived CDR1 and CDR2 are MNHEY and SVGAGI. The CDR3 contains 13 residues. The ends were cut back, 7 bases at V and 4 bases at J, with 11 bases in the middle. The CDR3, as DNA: TGTGCCAGCAAACCAGGGGTTAATCAGCCCCAGCATTGT. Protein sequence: CASKPGVNQPQHC.

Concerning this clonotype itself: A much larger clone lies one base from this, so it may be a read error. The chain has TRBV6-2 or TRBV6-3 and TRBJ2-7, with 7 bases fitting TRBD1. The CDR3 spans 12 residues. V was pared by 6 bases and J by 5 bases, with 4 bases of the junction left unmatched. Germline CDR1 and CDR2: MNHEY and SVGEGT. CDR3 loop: CASRGTVHEQYF. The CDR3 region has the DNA TGTGCCAGCAGGGGGACAGTCCACGAGCAGTACTTC.

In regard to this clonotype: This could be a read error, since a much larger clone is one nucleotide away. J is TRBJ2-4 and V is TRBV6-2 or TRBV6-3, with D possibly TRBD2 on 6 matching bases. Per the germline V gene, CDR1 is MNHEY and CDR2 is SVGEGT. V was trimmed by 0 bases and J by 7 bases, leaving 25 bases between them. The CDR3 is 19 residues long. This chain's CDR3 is CASSYSILRRGLGNNIQYF. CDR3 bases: TGTGCCAGCAGTTACTCGATCCTCAGGAGGGGATTGGGCAATAACATTCAGTACTTC.

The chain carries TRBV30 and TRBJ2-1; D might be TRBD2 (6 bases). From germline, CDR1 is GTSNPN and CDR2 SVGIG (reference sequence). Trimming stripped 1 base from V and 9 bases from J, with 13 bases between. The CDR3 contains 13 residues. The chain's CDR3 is CAWSGSSEGEQFF. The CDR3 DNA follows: TGTGCCTGGAGTGGTTCTAGCGAGGGTGAGCAGTTCTTC.

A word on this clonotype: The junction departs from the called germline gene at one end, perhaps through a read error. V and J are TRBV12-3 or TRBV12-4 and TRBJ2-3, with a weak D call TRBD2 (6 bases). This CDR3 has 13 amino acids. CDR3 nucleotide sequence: TGTGCCAGCAGTCGGGTCGGAGGGGATACGCAATATTTT. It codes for CASSRVGGDTQYF.

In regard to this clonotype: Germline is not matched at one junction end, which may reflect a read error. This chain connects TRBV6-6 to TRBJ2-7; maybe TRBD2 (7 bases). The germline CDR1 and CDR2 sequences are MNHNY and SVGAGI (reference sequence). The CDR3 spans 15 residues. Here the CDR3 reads CVSRGSGGDSYEQYF. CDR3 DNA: TGTGTCAGCAGGGGAAGTGGGGGGGACTCCTACGAGCAGTACTTC.

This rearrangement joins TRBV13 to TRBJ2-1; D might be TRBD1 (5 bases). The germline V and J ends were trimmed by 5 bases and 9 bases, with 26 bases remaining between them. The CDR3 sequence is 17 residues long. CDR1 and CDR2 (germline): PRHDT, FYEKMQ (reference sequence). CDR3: CASSTHPSRKGLLEQFF. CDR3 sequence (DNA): TGTGCCAGCAGCACACACCCGTCCCGTAAGGGGTTGCTTGAGCAGTTCTTC.

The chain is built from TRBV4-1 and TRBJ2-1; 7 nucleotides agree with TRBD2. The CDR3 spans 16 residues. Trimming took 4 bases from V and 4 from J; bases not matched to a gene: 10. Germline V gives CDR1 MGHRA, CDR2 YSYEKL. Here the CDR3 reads CASSPVGRRQYNEQFF. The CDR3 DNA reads TGCGCCAGCAGCCCCGTCGGGAGGAGGCAGTACAATGAGCAGTTCTTC.

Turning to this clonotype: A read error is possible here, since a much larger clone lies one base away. As DNA, the CDR3 is TGTGCCAGCAGTAAACCCGGGACGGATAATCAGTCCCAGCATTTT. The encoded protein is CASSKPGTDNQSQHF. J is TRBJ1-5 and V is TRBV6-6, with D perhaps matching TRBD1 (5 bases). Germline-derived CDR1 and CDR2 are MNHNY and SVGAGI (reference sequence). The CDR3 is 15 amino acids.

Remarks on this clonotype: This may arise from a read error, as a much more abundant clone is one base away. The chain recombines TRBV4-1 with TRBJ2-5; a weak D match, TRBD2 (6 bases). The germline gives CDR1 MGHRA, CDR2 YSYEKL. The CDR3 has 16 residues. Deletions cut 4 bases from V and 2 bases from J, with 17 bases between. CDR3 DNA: TGCGCCAGCAGCCGAGGGACTCGTCACCTTCAAGAGACCCAGTACTTC. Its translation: CASSRGTRHLQETQYF.